Listed below are T cell receptor beta chains from one sample, sequenced in a study of blood T cells in healthy people across ages. MiXCR, run by TCRdb on the 5' RACE reads, gives a single entry per CDR3 protein. The sample records over a million distinct CDR3 sequences, 42% being singletons. The specimen sequenced was blood. The receptor set was obtained from a woman aged 18-30 years in good health. CDR3s include the opening cysteine and the closing phenylalanine or tryptophan. A D gene is named only where the DNA matches it firmly. Size is stated for part of the rows, as once, few or many counts, or as a class when the clone is expanded.

len: 14
d_gene: TRBD1
abundance: -
j_gene: TRBJ2-1
v_gene: TRBV20-1
CDR3aa: CSARRQGAHFEQFF
CDR3nt: TGCAGTGCTAGACGACAGGGGGCCCATTTTGAGCAGTTCTTC

len: 15
d_gene: TRBD1
abundance: -
j_gene: TRBJ2-1
v_gene: TRBV28
CDR3aa: CASKAGTGPHNEQFF
CDR3nt: TGTGCCAGCAAGGCCGGGACAGGGCCCCACAATGAGCAGTTCTTC

len: 13
d_gene: -
abundance: -
j_gene: TRBJ2-3
v_gene: TRBV29-1
CDR3aa: CSVERGGTDTQYF
CDR3nt: TGCAGCGTTGAGAGGGGGGGCACAGATACGCAGTATTTT

len: 14
d_gene: -
abundance: -
j_gene: TRBJ2-7
v_gene: TRBV12-3/TRBV12-4
CDR3aa: CASSFQSGNYEQYF
CDR3nt: TGTGCCAGCAGTTTTCAGAGCGGCAACTACGAGCAGTACTTC

len: 16
d_gene: TRBD2
abundance: -
j_gene: TRBJ2-1
v_gene: TRBV6-2/TRBV6-3
CDR3aa: CASSDRIAGGHNEQFF
CDR3nt: TGTGCCAGCAGCGACCGAATAGCGGGAGGTCACAATGAGCAGTTCTTC

len: 13
d_gene: TRBD2
abundance: -
j_gene: TRBJ2-1
v_gene: TRBV29-1
CDR3aa: CSVQRGASYEQFF
CDR3nt: TGCAGCGTTCAGCGGGGGGCCTCCTACGAGCAGTTCTTC

len: 17
d_gene: TRBD1
abundance: few
j_gene: TRBJ2-4
v_gene: TRBV4-2
CDR3aa: CASSQDPGQGAKNIQYF
CDR3nt: TGTGCCAGCAGCCAAGATCCGGGACAGGGGGCCAAAAACATTCAGTACTTC

len: 16
d_gene: -
abundance: -
j_gene: TRBJ1-5
v_gene: TRBV6-5
CDR3aa: CASSYWLADSNQPQHF
CDR3nt: TGTGCCAGCAGTTATTGGCTAGCCGATAGCAATCAGCCCCAGCATTTT

len: 13
d_gene: -
abundance: few
j_gene: TRBJ1-2
v_gene: TRBV28
CDR3aa: CASSLDRPYGYTF
CDR3nt: TGTGCCAGCAGTCTCGATCGACCCTATGGCTACACCTTC

len: 14
d_gene: TRBD1
abundance: -
j_gene: TRBJ1-4
v_gene: TRBV5-1
CDR3aa: CASSSGQGQEKLFF
CDR3nt: TGCGCCAGCAGCTCCGGACAGGGCCAAGAAAAACTGTTTTTT

len: 12
d_gene: -
abundance: few
j_gene: TRBJ2-7
v_gene: TRBV7-2
CDR3aa: CASGLNQGEQYF
CDR3nt: TGTGCCAGCGGACTAAATCAGGGCGAGCAGTACTTC

len: 15
d_gene: TRBD2
abundance: -
j_gene: TRBJ2-5
v_gene: TRBV2
CDR3aa: CASSLMLAGEETQYF
CDR3nt: TGTGCCAGCAGTTTGATGCTAGCGGGAGAAGAGACCCAGTACTTC

len: 14
d_gene: TRBD2
abundance: few
j_gene: TRBJ2-7
v_gene: TRBV12-3/TRBV12-4
CDR3aa: CASSLWRGTYEQYF
CDR3nt: TGTGCCAGCAGTTTATGGCGGGGGACCTACGAGCAGTACTTC

len: 18
d_gene: TRBD2
abundance: few
j_gene: TRBJ2-3
v_gene: TRBV4-2
CDR3aa: CASSQVLPSGTSTDTQYF
CDR3nt: TGTGCCAGCAGCCAAGTTCTCCCTAGCGGCACTAGCACAGATACGCAGTATTTT

len: 14
d_gene: -
abundance: few
j_gene: TRBJ2-1
v_gene: TRBV20-1
CDR3aa: CSASGGVSYNEQFF
CDR3nt: TGCAGTGCTAGTGGAGGGGTTTCCTACAATGAGCAGTTCTTC

len: 15
d_gene: -
abundance: few
j_gene: TRBJ2-6
v_gene: TRBV12-3/TRBV12-4
CDR3aa: CASSPTDAGANVLTF
CDR3nt: TGTGCCAGCAGTCCAACTGACGCCGGGGCCAACGTCCTGACTTTC

len: 19
d_gene: TRBD2
abundance: -
j_gene: TRBJ2-1
v_gene: TRBV28
CDR3aa: CASSLLGLAGAETYNEQFF
CDR3nt: TGTGCCAGCAGTTTACTCGGACTAGCGGGCGCTGAGACCTACAATGAGCAGTTCTTC

len: 15
d_gene: -
abundance: -
j_gene: TRBJ1-3
v_gene: TRBV7-9
CDR3aa: CASSLLAGAGNTIYF
CDR3nt: TGTGCCAGCAGCTTATTAGCAGGCGCCGGAAACACCATATATTTT

len: 14
d_gene: TRBD2
abundance: few
j_gene: TRBJ2-1
v_gene: TRBV6-2/TRBV6-3
CDR3aa: CASSTGGTKREQFF
CDR3nt: TGTGCCAGCAGTACCGGGGGGACTAAAAGGGAGCAGTTCTTC

len: 16
d_gene: TRBD2
abundance: -
j_gene: TRBJ2-3
v_gene: TRBV25-1
CDR3aa: CASSVLTSGSSDTQYF
CDR3nt: TGTGCCAGCAGTGTCTTGACTAGCGGGAGTTCAGATACGCAGTATTTT

len: 13
d_gene: TRBD1
abundance: -
j_gene: TRBJ1-1
v_gene: TRBV30
CDR3aa: CAWGLQGHTEAFF
CDR3nt: TGTGCCTGGGGCTTACAGGGGCACACTGAAGCTTTCTTT

len: 12
d_gene: TRBD2
abundance: -
j_gene: TRBJ2-7
v_gene: TRBV20-1
CDR3aa: CSAPGLAYEQYF
CDR3nt: TGCAGTGCTCCGGGACTAGCGTACGAGCAGTACTTC